This T cell receptor beta chain was found in a study of T cell responses to AZD1222 COVID-19 vaccine. Overall study context: Analysis merged second doses at about 4 or about 12 weeks. Study conclusions and caveats: There were vaccine-associated CD4 TCRs across spike, dominant at 160-218 and 743-854. Spike-specific TCRs gained breadth and depth after people received two AZD1222 doses. Only after the peak T cell response were repertoires sampled.

This clone showed up just once. Its cognate antigen is unknown. Libraries were prepared by immunoSEQ multiplex PCR; TCRdb keeps only in-frame clonotypes and omits some of them. The repertoire consists of some 130,000 clones, with around four fifths occurring once and the leading ten covering roughly 4%. The clonotype comes from an adult in good health. The source material was peripheral blood, sampled on day 0 of AZD1222 vaccination.

CDR3 in DNA: TGTGCCAGCAGCTTGGGCGGGACTAGCAGTTACGAGCAGTACTTC. Amino acids: CASSLGGTSSYEQYF. The chain couples TRBV5-4 to TRBJ2-7, with TRBD2 identical over 9 bases. The CDR3 contains 15 residues. Per germline, CDR1 SGHNT and CDR2 YYREEE (reference sequence). The V segment lost 0 bases and the J segment 4 bases; nucleotides outside the gene matches: 5.